This record covers a single TCR beta chain. Germline is not matched at one junction end, which may reflect a read error. The sample belongs to a study of blood T cell repertoires in COVID-19. Looked up from germline, CDR1 is MNHEY and CDR2 is SVGAGI. The CDR3 sequence is 13 residues long. In the original analysis: Using reference gene primer amplification, nucleated cell counts were estimated. Generated by immunoSEQ multiplex PCR, the TCRdb table keeps only in-frame clones and is missing some. The V and J calls and clone size were taken over from that table, and D and trimming were inferred from the DNA. The sample lists under 150,000 clones, about 86% seen once, with about 2.3% in the top ten. The study assigned cohorts using participant-reported clinical history. Two negative PCRs, clearance, or symptom resolution had been documented for recovered Cohort 3 donors.

Sequencing input: PBMCs or T cells enriched from blood (not recorded which). The TCR sequence derives from a woman in her forties or fifties who had recovered from COVID-19. The genes are TRBV6-5 and TRBJ2-7; a possible D gene is TRBD1 (5 bases). In DNA, the CDR3 is TGTGCCAGCAGTAACTCCGGGCCTCAGGGGCAGTACTTC. This gives the protein CASSNSGPQGQYF.